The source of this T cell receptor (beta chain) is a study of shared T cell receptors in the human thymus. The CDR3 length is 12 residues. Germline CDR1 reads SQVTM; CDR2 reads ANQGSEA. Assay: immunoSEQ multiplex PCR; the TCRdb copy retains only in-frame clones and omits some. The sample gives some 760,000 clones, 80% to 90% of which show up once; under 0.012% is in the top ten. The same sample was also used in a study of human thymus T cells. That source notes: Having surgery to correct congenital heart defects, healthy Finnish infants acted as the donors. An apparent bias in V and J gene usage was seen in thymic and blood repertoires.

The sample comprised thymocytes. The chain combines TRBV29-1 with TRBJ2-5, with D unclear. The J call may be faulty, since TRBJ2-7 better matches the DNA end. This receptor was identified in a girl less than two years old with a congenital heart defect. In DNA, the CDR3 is TGCAGCGTTGTAGAGAGCTCCTACGAGCAGTACTTC. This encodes CSVVESSYEQYF.